Detailed here is one TCR beta chain. A second PCR, run for roughly 7 to 11 cycles, used a sample-barcoded 5' primer plus a J-beta primer mix. TCRdb fed the 5' RACE reads into MiXCR, producing one record per CDR3 protein. The data show 450,000 to 700,000 distinct CDR3 sequences, 27% seen once. The data were obtained in a study of blood T cells in healthy people across ages. The germline V and J ends were trimmed by 6 bases and 2 bases, with 18 bases remaining between them. The CDR3 contains 15 residues. Germline V lookup: CDR1 SGHRS, CDR2 YFSETQ. The TCR was taken from a woman aged 70-85 years in good health. The chain employs TRBV5-1 and TRBJ2-7; tentatively, D is TRBD1 (5 bases). Input material: blood. The CDR3 sequence: CASIPKTVHTYEQYF. Here the CDR3 DNA reads TGCGCCAGCATACCCAAGACAGTCCATACCTACGAGCAGTACTTC.